Listed below are T cell receptor beta chains from one sample, sequenced in a study of T cell repertoires in cytomegalovirus infection. Their specific antigens are unknown. TCRdb recomputed calls from the reads with MiXCR, one row per CDR3 protein. The table shows roughly 700,000 distinct CDR3 sequences, with around 30% occurring only once. The specimen was cultured PBMCs, collected from culture after CMV antigen stimulation. All receptors come from a human donor in good health (CMV status not recorded). Some clones in this sample may be carry-over from other donors' samples. Each CDR3 is given with its conserved first and last residue. The order of the fields is clone size, V gene, CDR3 length, D gene, J gene, CDR3 protein, CDR3 DNA. A D gene is named only where the DNA matches it firmly. Size tells how often a clone was seen (once, few, many) or the class of an expanded clone, and some rows leave it out.

>NA|TRBV23-1|15|NA|TRBJ2-7
CDTGPAGDTAYEQYF
TGCGACACCGGACCCGCCGGAGACACCGCCTACGAGCAGTACTTC
>NA|TRBV7-4|15|TRBD2|TRBJ2-3
CASSQGTSETDTQYF
TGTGCCAGCAGCCAGGGGACTAGCGAGACAGATACGCAGTATTTT
>NA|TRBV12-3/TRBV12-4|14|TRBD2|TRBJ2-3
CASTTRGGTDTQYF
TGTGCCAGCACAACGCGGGGGGGCACAGATACGCAGTATTTT
>NA|TRBV2|14|NA|TRBJ1-5
CASDPGNSNQPQHF
TGTGCCAGTGACCCAGGAAATAGCAATCAGCCCCAGCATTTT
>NA|TRBV7-2|13|NA|TRBJ2-5
CASIEGPWETQYF
TGTGCCAGCATCGAAGGCCCCTGGGAGACCCAGTACTTC
>few|TRBV7-2|12|NA|TRBJ1-1
CASLWGQTEAFF
TGTGCCAGTTTGTGGGGGCAAACTGAAGCTTTCTTT
>NA|TRBV20-1|14|TRBD1|TRBJ2-5
CSAPPGGVVETQYF
TGCAGTGCCCCCCCAGGGGGTGTGGTGGAGACCCAGTACTTC
>few|TRBV4-3|14|NA|TRBJ2-7
CASSQGSYGVEQYF
TGCGCCAGCAGCCAAGGGTCCTATGGGGTCGAGCAGTACTTC
>few|TRBV28|12|NA|TRBJ1-2
CASSPLIWGYTF
TGTGCCAGCAGTCCCTTGATCTGGGGCTACACCTTC
>few|TRBV5-1|14|TRBD1|TRBJ2-7
CASSGQGRSYEQYF
TGCGCCAGCAGTGGACAGGGGAGATCCTACGAGCAGTACTTC
>NA|TRBV19|14|NA|TRBJ1-1
CASRGDTVGTEAFF
TGTGCCAGTAGGGGAGACACGGTAGGAACTGAAGCTTTCTTT
>few|TRBV6-6|12|NA|TRBJ2-7
CASRNRVHEQYF
TGTGCCAGCAGAAACAGGGTCCACGAGCAGTACTTC
>many|TRBV7-2|14|TRBD1|TRBJ1-6
CASSLYRGNSPLHF
TGTGCCAGCAGCTTATACAGGGGTAATTCACCCCTCCACTTT
>NA|TRBV23-1|15|TRBD1|TRBJ1-1
CASPRTGTMSTEAFF
TGCGCCAGTCCTCGGACAGGGACTATGAGCACTGAAGCTTTCTTT
>NA|TRBV20-1|11|NA|TRBJ1-1
CSAEQGAGAFF
TGCAGTGCTGAACAGGGAGCTGGAGCTTTCTTT
>NA|TRBV19|14|NA|TRBJ1-4
CASSLQTRDEKLFF
TGTGCCAGTAGTCTACAGACCCGGGATGAAAAACTGTTTTTT
>NA|TRBV7-6|12|NA|TRBJ2-7
CASSFYVDEQYF
TGTGCCAGCAGTTTCTATGTAGACGAGCAGTACTTC
>few|TRBV28|17|NA|TRBJ1-1
CASSLIGGRFKNTEAFF
TGTGCCAGCAGTTTAATAGGGGGACGATTTAAGAACACTGAAGCTTTCTTT
>few|TRBV12-3/TRBV12-4|15|NA|TRBJ1-3
CASSPVGASGNTIYF
TGTGCCAGCAGTCCAGTCGGGGCTTCTGGAAACACCATATATTTT
>NA|TRBV3-1|17|TRBD2|TRBJ2-2
CASSQVPSAGGPGELFF
TGTGCCAGCAGCCAAGTCCCAAGTGCGGGAGGCCCAGGGGAGCTGTTTTTT
>few|TRBV5-1|15|NA|TRBJ2-7
CASSLVSGQDYEQYF
TGCGCCAGCAGCTTGGTGTCAGGACAAGACTACGAGCAGTACTTC
>NA|TRBV19|15|TRBD1|TRBJ1-2
CASSRQGGLDYGYTF
TGTGCCAGTAGCCGACAGGGAGGTTTAGACTATGGCTACACCTTC
>NA|TRBV12-3/TRBV12-4|14|NA|TRBJ2-1
CASHKVGEGHEQFF
TGTGCCAGCCACAAGGTGGGGGAAGGTCATGAGCAGTTCTTC
>NA|TRBV6-6|16|NA|TRBJ2-6
CASTNGALSGANVLTF
TGTGCCAGCACAAACGGGGCCCTCTCTGGGGCCAACGTCCTGACTTTC
>many|TRBV7-8|16|NA|TRBJ2-2
CASSLSPSGPTGELFF
TGTGCCAGCAGCTTATCCCCCAGCGGTCCCACCGGGGAGCTGTTTTTT
>few|TRBV7-8|15|NA|TRBJ1-5
CASSLGVTDSQPQHF
TGTGCCAGCAGCTTAGGGGTAACTGACAGCCAGCCCCAGCATTTT
>NA|TRBV7-9|16|NA|TRBJ1-6
CASSPSGGGFLAPLHF
TGTGCCAGCAGTCCATCGGGGGGGGGTTTTCTAGCACCCCTCCACTTT
>many|TRBV7-2|15|NA|TRBJ1-5
CASSLVGSTNQPQHF
TGTGCCAGCAGCTTAGTCGGCAGCACCAATCAGCCCCAGCATTTT
>NA|TRBV7-2|13|NA|TRBJ1-3
CASSPEYGNTIYF
TGTGCCAGCAGCCCGGAGTACGGAAACACCATATATTTT
>NA|TRBV19|17|TRBD2|TRBJ2-5
CASRNRGSGGPEETQYF
TGTGCCAGTAGAAATCGGGGTAGCGGGGGGCCGGAAGAGACCCAGTACTTC
>many|TRBV7-2|17|TRBD2|TRBJ2-3
CASSLSLAGGGTDTQYF
TGTGCCAGCAGCTTATCTCTAGCGGGAGGGGGCACAGATACGCAGTATTTT
>few|TRBV7-2|15|TRBD2|TRBJ2-2
CASSTSGGNTGELFF
TGTGCCAGCAGCACAAGCGGGGGCAACACCGGGGAGCTGTTTTTT
>NA|TRBV20-1|12|TRBD1|TRBJ1-2
CSARTGWTGYTF
TGCAGTGCCAGGACAGGGTGGACTGGCTACACCTTC
>NA|TRBV7-9|15|TRBD2|TRBJ2-1
CASSRSSGGYVEQFF
TGTGCCAGCAGCAGATCTAGCGGGGGGTACGTTGAGCAGTTCTTC
>NA|TRBV19|17|TRBD2|TRBJ2-1
CASQGLAGADSYNEQFF
TGTGCCAGTCAGGGACTAGCGGGAGCTGATTCCTACAATGAGCAGTTCTTC
>once|TRBV24-1|16|NA|TRBJ2-3
CATSDPRALGADTQYF
TGTGCCACCAGTGATCCCCGGGCCCTGGGGGCAGATACGCAGTATTTT
>many|TRBV7-8|13|NA|TRBJ1-6
CASSSPGGPPLHF
TGTGCCAGCAGCTCTCCGGGAGGGCCACCCCTCCACTTT
>few|TRBV12-3/TRBV12-4|15|TRBD2|TRBJ2-7
CASSHPTSGSYEQYF
TGTGCCAGCAGCCACCCGACTAGCGGGAGTTACGAGCAGTACTTC
>NA|TRBV10-3|14|TRBD1|TRBJ2-1
CATGQGASVHEQFF
TGTGCCACAGGGCAGGGGGCTAGCGTGCATGAGCAGTTCTTC
>NA|TRBV5-1|15|NA|TRBJ2-2
CASSSVGASTGELFF
TGCGCCAGCAGCTCGGTCGGGGCCTCCACCGGGGAGCTGTTTTTT
>NA|TRBV6-1|13|TRBD1|TRBJ2-7
CASRGTGGFEQYF
TGTGCCAGCAGAGGGACAGGGGGTTTCGAGCAGTACTTC
>NA|TRBV7-9|16|NA|TRBJ1-4
CASSLDGWQGIEKLFF
TGTGCCAGCAGCTTAGATGGATGGCAGGGGATTGAAAAACTGTTTTTT
>NA|TRBV12-3/TRBV12-4|14|NA|TRBJ2-7
CASSSYRERDEQYF
TGTGCCAGCAGTTCATACAGGGAAAGGGACGAGCAGTACTTC
>few|TRBV7-9|15|TRBD1|TRBJ2-5
CASSSSGTAQETQYF
TGTGCCAGCAGCTCATCCGGGACAGCTCAAGAGACCCAGTACTTC
>many|TRBV7-8|16|NA|TRBJ2-1
CASSLWGASSYNEQFF
TGTGCCAGCAGCTTGTGGGGCGCCAGCTCCTACAATGAGCAGTTCTTC
>many|TRBV12-3/TRBV12-4|14|NA|TRBJ1-1
CASSPRGGNTEAFF
TGTGCCAGCAGCCCGAGAGGGGGGAACACTGAAGCTTTCTTT
>few|TRBV6-6|16|TRBD2|TRBJ2-1
CASSQPFPGLASEQFF
TGTGCCAGCAGCCAGCCTTTTCCGGGACTAGCAAGCGAGCAGTTCTTC
>NA|TRBV20-1|14|NA|TRBJ1-1
CSARIPGLNTEAFF
TGCAGTGCTAGAATCCCCGGATTGAACACTGAAGCTTTCTTT
>few|TRBV7-2|15|NA|TRBJ2-3
CASSLYTGGVDTQYF
TGTGCCAGCAGCTTATATACCGGAGGGGTGGATACGCAGTATTTT
>NA|TRBV7-4|14|NA|TRBJ2-5
CASSLLASRETQYF
TGTGCCAGCAGCTTACTAGCGAGTAGAGAGACCCAGTACTTC
>NA|TRBV7-6|13|NA|TRBJ1-2
CASSLAPGGVESF
TGTGCCAGCAGCTTAGCCCCGGGCGGGGTGGAGAGCTTC
>NA|TRBV27|15|NA|TRBJ1-2
CASTPRGGAPYGYTF
TGTGCCAGCACCCCTCGGGGAGGTGCCCCCTATGGCTACACCTTC
>few|TRBV6-1|14|NA|TRBJ1-5
CASSPISNNQPQHF
TGTGCCAGCAGCCCAATAAGCAACAATCAGCCCCAGCATTTT
>NA|TRBV5-4|14|NA|TRBJ1-1
CASSPPGQNTEAFF
TGTGCCAGCAGCCCTCCCGGACAGAACACTGAAGCTTTCTTT
>NA|TRBV5-1|16|TRBD2|TRBJ2-3
CASSLPLAGGPGTQYF
TGCGCCAGCAGCCTACCCCTAGCGGGAGGGCCTGGTACGCAGTATTTT
>NA|TRBV19|14|NA|TRBJ2-3
CASSGTTSTDTQYF
TGTGCCAGTAGCGGGACGACTAGCACAGATACGCAGTATTTT
>NA|TRBV6-1|13|TRBD1|TRBJ1-3
CATDRDRLNTIYF
TGTGCCACGGACCGGGACAGGTTAAACACCATATATTTT
>NA|TRBV7-6|14|NA|TRBJ2-1
CASSSTGIPPREFF
TGTGCCAGCAGCAGTACCGGGATTCCTCCACGGGAGTTCTTC
>NA|TRBV5-1|14|NA|TRBJ1-4
CASSITASNEKLFF
TGCGCCAGCAGCATCACAGCTAGTAATGAAAAACTGTTTTTT
>many|TRBV7-6|15|NA|TRBJ2-1
CASSYVGSSDNEQFF
TGTGCCAGCAGCTACGTTGGGAGCTCCGACAATGAGCAGTTCTTC